This T cell receptor (beta chain) came from a study of blood T cells in healthy people across ages. Findings and limits, study-wide: A roughly linear fall in TCR beta diversity per million T cells was seen with increasing age.

A second PCR of roughly 7 to 11 cycles used a sample-barcoded 5' primer and a J-beta primer mix. Template switching added a 12-random-nucleotide identifier to every cDNA molecule. Via MiXCR, TCRdb re-called the 5' RACE reads, giving one row per CDR3 protein. This table holds 650,000 to 700,000 distinct CDR3 sequences, about 30% found once. As concerns this clonotype: Antigen unknown.

Total RNA amounts of at least 5.5 micrograms were extracted per sample. Germline CDR1 SQVTM, CDR2 ANQGSEA. The CDR3 is made up of 12 amino acids. This clonotype originated in an elderly woman in good health. This chain uses TRBV29-1 with TRBJ2-5, with D perhaps TRBD1 (6 bases). The end of the DNA fits TRBJ2-7 better, so the J call may be wrong. Sequencing was carried out using blood. The CDR3, as DNA: TGCAGCGTTGTGCTCAGGGGCGACGAGCAGTACTTC. Translating gives CSVVLRGDEQYF.